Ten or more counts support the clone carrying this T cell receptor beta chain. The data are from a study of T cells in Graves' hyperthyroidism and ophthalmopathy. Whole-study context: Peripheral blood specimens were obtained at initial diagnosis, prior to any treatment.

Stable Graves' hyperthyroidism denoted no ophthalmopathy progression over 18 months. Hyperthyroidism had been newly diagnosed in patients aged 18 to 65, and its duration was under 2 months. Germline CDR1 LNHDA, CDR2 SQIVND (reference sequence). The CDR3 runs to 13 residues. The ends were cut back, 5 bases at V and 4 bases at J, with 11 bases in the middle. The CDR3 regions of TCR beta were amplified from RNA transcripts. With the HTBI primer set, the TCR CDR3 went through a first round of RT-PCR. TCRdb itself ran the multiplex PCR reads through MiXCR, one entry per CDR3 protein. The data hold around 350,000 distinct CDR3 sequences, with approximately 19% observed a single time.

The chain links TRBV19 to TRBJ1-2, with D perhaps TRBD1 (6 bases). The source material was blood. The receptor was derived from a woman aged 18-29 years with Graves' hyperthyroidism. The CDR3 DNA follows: TGTGCCAGTAGTCGGGGGCGGACCTATGGCTACACCTTC. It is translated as CASSRGRTYGYTF.